The rows below give T cell receptor beta chains drawn from one sample of a study of blood T cell repertoires in COVID-19. Assay: immunoSEQ multiplex PCR; the TCRdb copy retains only in-frame clones and omits some. Among tens of thousands of clones listed, 80% were seen once. Sequenced sample: peripheral blood. These receptors originate from a woman aged 80 or over with acute or convalescent COVID-19. Each CDR3 is given with its conserved first and last residue. Each record gives: V gene, clone size, D gene, J gene, CDR3 protein, CDR3 DNA. A D gene is named only where the DNA matches it firmly. Clone size is given for some rows only: seen once, a few or many times, or a class if the clone is expanded.

v_call: TRBV5-6
clone_size: NA
d_call: TRBD1
j_call: TRBJ1-1
cdr3_aa: CASISGQGWTEAFF
cdr3_nt: TGTGCCAGCATCTCAGGACAGGGATGGACTGAAGCTTTCTTT

v_call: TRBV30
clone_size: NA
d_call: NA
j_call: TRBJ1-1
cdr3_aa: CAWGKQSNTEAFF
cdr3_nt: TGTGCCTGGGGGAAACAATCGAACACTGAAGCTTTCTTT

v_call: TRBV5-1
clone_size: NA
d_call: NA
j_call: TRBJ1-1
cdr3_aa: CASSLDTTGRAFF
cdr3_nt: TGCGCCAGCAGCTTGGACACAACGGGGAGGGCTTTCTTT

v_call: TRBV6-1
clone_size: NA
d_call: TRBD2
j_call: TRBJ2-7
cdr3_aa: CASSEAGTSFYEQYF
cdr3_nt: TGTGCCAGCAGCGAAGCCGGGACTAGCTTCTACGAGCAGTACTTC

v_call: TRBV19
clone_size: NA
d_call: NA
j_call: TRBJ2-1
cdr3_aa: CASSIGPLEGNEQFF
cdr3_nt: TGTGCCAGTAGTATTGGGCCGTTGGAGGGCAATGAGCAGTTCTTC

v_call: TRBV6-5
clone_size: once
d_call: TRBD1
j_call: TRBJ1-1
cdr3_aa: CASSRDRTPEAFF
cdr3_nt: TGTGCCAGCAGTCGGGACAGGACACCTGAAGCTTTCTTT

v_call: TRBV5-1
clone_size: NA
d_call: TRBD1
j_call: TRBJ1-2
cdr3_aa: CASSSTGGDGYTF
cdr3_nt: TGCGCCAGCAGCTCTACAGGGGGCGATGGCTACACCTTC

v_call: TRBV2
clone_size: NA
d_call: TRBD1
j_call: TRBJ1-5
cdr3_aa: CASSVGQGRGSNQPQHF
cdr3_nt: TGTGCCAGCAGTGTTGGACAGGGGAGGGGAAGCAATCAGCCCCAGCATTTT

v_call: TRBV27
clone_size: NA
d_call: NA
j_call: TRBJ1-2
cdr3_aa: CASSLNRGRDGYTF
cdr3_nt: TGTGCCAGCAGTTTAAATCGGGGGAGGGATGGCTACACCTTC

v_call: TRBV7-2
clone_size: NA
d_call: TRBD1
j_call: TRBJ2-5
cdr3_aa: CASSWDRGAGETQYF
cdr3_nt: TGTGCCAGCAGCTGGGACAGGGGGGCGGGGGAGACCCAGTACTTC

v_call: TRBV5-1
clone_size: few
d_call: TRBD1
j_call: TRBJ2-7
cdr3_aa: CASSTGQGSYEQYF
cdr3_nt: TGCGCCAGCAGCACGGGACAGGGCTCCTACGAGCAGTACTTC

v_call: TRBV6-5
clone_size: NA
d_call: TRBD1
j_call: TRBJ1-5
cdr3_aa: CASSSIRDSNQPQHF
cdr3_nt: TGTGCCAGCAGTTCCATCCGGGACAGTAATCAGCCCCAGCATTTT

v_call: TRBV5-4
clone_size: once
d_call: NA
j_call: TRBJ2-7
cdr3_aa: CASSPGWRGLYEQYF
cdr3_nt: TGTGCCAGCAGCCCGGGTTGGCGGGGCTTGTACGAGCAGTACTTC